Shown below are 27 T cell receptor beta chains from a single sample sequenced in a study of CD8 T cells in Susac syndrome. With random hexamers, reverse transcription was performed on roughly 0.5 to 1 ug of RNA. TCRdb processed the immunoSEQ multiplex PCR reads anew with MiXCR; each CDR3 protein has one entry. The table has 250,000 to 300,000 distinct CDR3 sequences, around 91% seen once; the top ten hold 0.18%. The specimen was CD8+ T cells from PBMCs. These receptors were obtained from a human donor with multiple sclerosis.

This clonotype showed up just once. The chain combines TRBV4-3 with TRBJ2-1; D call uncertain. V lost 0 bases and J lost 5, with 5 bases in between. This CDR3 region has 13 residues. Germline V lookup: CDR1 LGHNA, CDR2 YSLEER. In DNA form, the CDR3 reads TGCGCCAGCAGCCAAGATCGGGACAATGAGCAGTTCTTC. The encoded protein is CASSQDRDNEQFF.

The rearrangement uses TRBV7-9 and TRBJ1-2; D call uncertain. This CDR3 has 15 residues. CDR1 SEHNR and CDR2 FQNEAQ come from the germline V gene (reference sequence). V dropped 1 base and J dropped 2 bases, with 11 bases sitting between them. The CDR3 nucleotides are TGTGCCAGCAGCTTAGTATTGGAGCAGAACTATGGCTACACCTTC. Residues: CASSLVLEQNYGYTF.

The genes are TRBV9 and TRBJ2-7, with TRBD2 as a possible D gene (5 bases). V was shortened by 0 bases and J by 1 base, with 11 bases between the two germline ends. Germline V CDR1 and CDR2: SGDLS, YYNGEE. This CDR3 is built from 15 residues. CDR3 protein: CASSVAGSGSYEQYF. The CDR3 DNA reads as TGTGCCAGCAGCGTAGCGGGATCTGGGTCCTACGAGCAGTACTTC.

This chain connects TRBV28 to TRBJ2-3; D is uncertain. The CDR3 length is 14 residues. In germline, CDR1 is MDHEN, CDR2 SYDVKM. The V and J ends lost 3 bases and 4 bases respectively, with 11 bases between them. In DNA, the CDR3 is TGTGCCAGCAGTTTGCAAACGACCGCAGATACGCAGTATTTT. Its protein is CASSLQTTADTQYF.

The V and J genes are TRBV27 and TRBJ2-2; a possible D gene is TRBD2 (5 bases). Germline CDR1 MNHEY, CDR2 SMNVEV (reference sequence). The CDR3 length is 13 residues. Trimming cost V 5 bases and J 7 bases, with 11 bases left between them. The chain's CDR3 is CASSQNAGGELFF. CDR3 DNA sequence: TGTGCCAGCAGTCAGAACGCGGGCGGGGAGCTGTTTTTT.

This clonotype was seen a single time. The chain joins TRBV5-4 to TRBJ1-2; D not resolved. V was pared by 0 bases and J by 6 bases, with 12 bases between. Germline V gene data show CDR1 as SGHNT and CDR2 as YYREEE (reference sequence). The CDR3 runs 14 residues. The CDR3 protein is CASSLAGSLDGYTF. The CDR3 coding sequence is TGTGCCAGCAGCTTGGCCGGGAGTTTAGATGGCTACACCTTC.

The chain is built from TRBV6-1 and TRBJ2-7; D possibly uses TRBD1 or TRBD2 (5 bases each). The CDR3 covers 15 residues. V was clipped by 4 bases and J by 5 bases, with 18 bases between them. Germline V CDR1 and CDR2: MNHNS, SASEGT. The CDR3 DNA is TGTGCCAGCAGTGCATGGGGTAATGGGGACCACGAGCAGTACTTC. Translation: CASSAWGNGDHEQYF.

CDR3 loop: CASSALASSSSYNEQFF. The CDR3 DNA is TGTGCCAGCAGTGCTCTAGCGAGTTCATCGAGCTACAATGAGCAGTTCTTC. V usage is TRBV6-4 and J usage is TRBJ2-1, with D possibly matching TRBD2 (6 bases). Trimming removed 4 bases at V and 3 bases at J, with 19 bases between. This CDR3 region has 17 residues. Germline values: CDR1 MRHNA, CDR2 SNTAGT.

V gene TRBV28 combines with J gene TRBJ2-1; D unresolved. Trimming removed 3 bases from V and 5 bases from J, with 8 bases in between. The germline gives CDR1 MDHEN, CDR2 SYDVKM. The CDR3 is 13 amino acids. CDR3 in amino acids: CASSFVRNNEQFF. The CDR3 region has the DNA TGTGCCAGCAGTTTCGTACGAAACAATGAGCAGTTCTTC.

J is TRBJ2-3 and V is TRBV20-1, with TRBD2 as a possible D gene (5 bases). The V end lost 1 base, the J end lost 2 bases, and 13 bases lay between the germline ends. The CDR3 sequence is 15 residues long. Germline V gene lookup returns CDR1 DFQATT and CDR2 SNEGSKA (reference sequence). The chain's CDR3 is CSARGWERSTDTQYF. CDR3 DNA: TGCAGTGCTAGAGGTTGGGAGCGGTCCACAGATACGCAGTATTTT.

This clonotype has only a few counts. CDR3 residues: CASTRTPSTDTQYF. In DNA, the CDR3 is TGTGCCAGCACCCGGACTCCTAGCACAGATACGCAGTATTTT. The gene calls are TRBV12-3 or TRBV12-4 and TRBJ2-3; D is perhaps TRBD2 (5 bases). The CDR3 length is 14 residues. Trimming took 7 bases from V and 0 from J, leaving 11 bases between them.

This rearrangement joins TRBV7-2 to TRBJ2-1; D might be TRBD2 (5 bases). Deletions cut 2 bases from V and 0 bases from J, with 26 bases between. CDR3 length: 21 residues. Germline assignment: CDR1 SGHTA and CDR2 FQGNSA. The CDR3 nucleotides read TGTGCCAGCAGCTTAACCCTAACTCTCCCTCGGGCGGGCCGCTCCTACAATGAGCAGTTCTTC. Translated, it gives CASSLTLTLPRAGRSYNEQFF.

The CDR3 reads CASSEGTLGGASSYEQYF. The CDR3 nucleotides are TGTGCCAGCAGTGAGGGTACTCTAGGCGGGGCTAGCTCCTACGAGCAGTACTTC. The rearrangement joins TRBV25-1 to TRBJ2-7; D is perhaps TRBD2 (6 bases). V lost 3 bases, J lost 0 bases, and 21 bases lay in between. The germline V gene encodes CDR1 MGHDK and CDR2 SYGVNS. The CDR3 contains 18 residues.

The J gene is TRBJ2-1, the V gene TRBV9, with 12 bases identical to TRBD2. The CDR3 is 14 residues long. V shed 3 bases and J 8 bases; nucleotides not matched to a gene: 3. Per germline, CDR1 SGDLS and CDR2 YYNGEE. DNA for the CDR3: TGTGCCAGCAGCGGGACTAGCGGGGTCGATGAGCAGTTCTTC. Protein product: CASSGTSGVDEQFF.

CDR3 protein: CASSPPPGPLSSGNTIYF. The CDR3 bases are TGTGCCAGCAGCCCCCCTCCGGGGCCACTTAGCTCTGGAAACACCATATATTTT. The chain recombines TRBV7-9 with TRBJ1-3; a weak D match, TRBD1 (5 bases). The ends were cut back, 5 bases at V and 0 bases at J, with 20 bases in the middle. Germline V gene data show CDR1 as SEHNR and CDR2 as FQNEAQ (reference sequence). This CDR3 spans 18 amino acids.

This rearrangement joins TRBV6-6 to TRBJ2-7; D is perhaps TRBD1 or TRBD2 (5 bases each). Germline V lookup: CDR1 MNHNY, CDR2 SVGAGI (reference sequence). The V gene lost 1 base and the J gene lost 4 bases, with 11 bases spanning the gap. The CDR3 extends over 14 amino acids. The CDR3 reads CASSYWGPGYEQYF. The CDR3, as DNA: TGTGCCAGCAGTTACTGGGGACCGGGATACGAGCAGTACTTC.

The table lists this clonotype with a few counts. The rearrangement links TRBV6-1 to TRBJ2-3; D is undetermined. Germline CDR1 and CDR2: MNHNS and SASEGT. V lost 5 bases to trimming and J lost 4 bases, with 10 bases between them. The CDR3 runs 13 residues. CDR3 nucleotide sequence: TGTGCCAGCAGTCGGAAGTCCCCAGATACGCAGTATTTT. It encodes CASSRKSPDTQYF.

The chain uses TRBV5-1 and TRBJ2-3, with D hard to call. Looked up from germline, CDR1 is SGHRS and CDR2 is YFSETQ. Trimming removed 4 bases at V and 1 base at J, with 19 bases between. CDR3 size: 17 residues. The CDR3 is CASSPGFLGYGTDTQYF. CDR3 coding DNA: TGCGCCAGCAGCCCAGGTTTTCTTGGCTATGGCACAGATACGCAGTATTTT. Full variable domain (missing parts from reference TRBV5-1 and TRBJ2-3): KAGVTQTPRYLIKTRGQQVTLSCSPISGHRSVSWYQQTPGQGLQFLFEYFSETQRNKGNFPGRFSGRQFSNSRSEMNVSTLELGDSALYLCASSPGFLGYGTDTQYFGPGTRLTVL.

V usage is TRBV18 and J usage is TRBJ1-5; no clear D gene. V was pared by 5 bases and J by 5 bases, with 13 bases between. The germline gives CDR1 KGHSH, CDR2 LQKENI. The CDR3 length is 14 residues. The CDR3 sequence is CASSTSRGDQPQHF. DNA of the CDR3: TGTGCCAGCTCAACGTCCCGTGGCGATCAGCCCCAGCATTTT.

This clonotype is a singleton in its sample. This sequence joins TRBV6-2 or TRBV6-3 and TRBJ1-5; TRBD1 aligns across 7 bases. CDR3 length equals 18 residues. Germline V lookup: CDR1 MNHEY, CDR2 SVGEGT. V shed 6 bases and J 7 bases; nucleotides not matched to a gene: 21. CDR3 residues: CASSPEFGSGGYIQPQHF. The CDR3 DNA reads TGTGCCAGCAGCCCGGAGTTCGGCTCAGGGGGTTATATACAGCCCCAGCATTTT.

This clonotype was counted only a few times. The genes are TRBV7-3 and TRBJ2-3, with D possibly being TRBD1 (5 bases). This CDR3 comprises 15 residues. CDR1 is SGHTA, CDR2 FQGTGA, per germline. The germline V and J ends were trimmed by 5 bases and 0 bases, with 12 bases remaining between them. The CDR3 nucleotides read TGTGCCAGCAGCGACGGACAAGGAAGCACAGATACGCAGTATTTT. Protein sequence: CASSDGQGSTDTQYF.

V usage is TRBV11-2 and J usage is TRBJ1-4; D is undetermined. V was trimmed by 2 bases and J by 7 bases, leaving 17 bases between them. Germline CDR1 is SGHAT and CDR2 is FQNNGV. The CDR3 contains 16 residues. The chain's CDR3 is CASSLLPQVFGEKLFF. The DNA for the CDR3 is TGTGCCAGCAGCTTACTACCCCAGGTGTTTGGTGAAAAACTGTTTTTT.

V is TRBV27 and J is TRBJ2-7; D possibly uses TRBD1 or TRBD2 (5 bases each). CDR1 is MNHEY and CDR2 is SMNVEV in the germline V gene (reference sequence). Trimming removed 0 bases at V and 5 bases at J, with 11 bases between. The CDR3 has 14 amino acids. The CDR3 spells CASSLSRGWDEQYF. Written as DNA, the CDR3 is TGTGCCAGCAGTTTATCCCGGGGCTGGGACGAGCAGTACTTC.

The chain recombines TRBV9 with TRBJ2-7, with 7 bases lining up with TRBD2. The germline V gene encodes CDR1 SGDLS and CDR2 YYNGEE. This CDR3 comprises 15 residues. The V segment lost 3 bases and the J segment 6 bases; nucleotides outside the gene matches: 12. CDR3 DNA: TGTGCCAGCAGCGGAACTAGCACCTGGGAGGGCGAGCAGTACTTC. Translating it yields CASSGTSTWEGEQYF.

The chain has TRBV4-3 and TRBJ2-7, with unresolved D. The germline V gene has CDR1 LGHNA and CDR2 YSLEER. Deletions cut 1 base from V and 7 bases from J, with 14 bases between. The CDR3 covers 14 residues. CDR3 nucleotides: TGCGCCAGCAGCCAAGGGATGGGTACTAAAGAGCAGTACTTC. This encodes CASSQGMGTKEQYF.

V and J are TRBV9 and TRBJ2-6; D ambiguous. V was clipped by 3 bases and J by 3 bases, with 4 bases between them. CDR1 and CDR2 (germline): SGDLS, YYNGEE. The CDR3 length is 13 residues. CDR3 sequence: CASSAGGANVLTF. CDR3 nucleotides: TGTGCCAGCAGCGCCGGTGGGGCCAACGTCCTGACTTTC.

This clonotype was seen once. J is TRBJ2-7 and V is TRBV6-2 or TRBV6-3; a weak D match, TRBD1 (6 bases). This CDR3 is built from 15 residues. V was pared by 6 bases and J by 1 base, with 16 bases between. In germline, CDR1 is MNHEY, CDR2 SVGEGT. CDR3 in amino acids: CASSPAAQGSYEQYF. CDR3 DNA: TGTGCCAGCAGCCCCGCGGCTCAGGGGTCCTACGAGCAGTACTTC.